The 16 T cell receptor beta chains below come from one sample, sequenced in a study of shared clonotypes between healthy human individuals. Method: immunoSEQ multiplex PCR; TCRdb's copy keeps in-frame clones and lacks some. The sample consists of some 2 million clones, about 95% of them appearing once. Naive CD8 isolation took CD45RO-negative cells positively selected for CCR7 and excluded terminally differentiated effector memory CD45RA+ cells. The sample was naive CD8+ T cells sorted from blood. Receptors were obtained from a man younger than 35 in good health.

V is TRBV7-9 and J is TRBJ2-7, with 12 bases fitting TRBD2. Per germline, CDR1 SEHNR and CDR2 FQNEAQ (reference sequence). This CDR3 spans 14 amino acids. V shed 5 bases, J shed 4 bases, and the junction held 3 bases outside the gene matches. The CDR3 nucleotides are TGTGCCAGCAGCATCGGACTAGCGGGGTACGAGCAGTACTTC. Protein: CASSIGLAGYEQYF. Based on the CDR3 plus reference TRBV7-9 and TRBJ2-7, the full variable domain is DTGVSQNPRHKITKRGQNVTFRCDPISEHNRLYWYRQTLGQGPEFLTYFQNEAQLEKSRLLSDRFSAERPKGSFSTLEIQRTEQGDSAMYLCASSIGLAGYEQYFGPGTRLTVT.

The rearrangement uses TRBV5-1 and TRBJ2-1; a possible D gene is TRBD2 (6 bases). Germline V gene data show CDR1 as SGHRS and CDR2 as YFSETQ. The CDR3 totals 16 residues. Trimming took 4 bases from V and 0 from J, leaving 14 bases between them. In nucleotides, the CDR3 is TGCGCCAGCAGCCTCTCGGACGGGAGCTCCTACAATGAGCAGTTCTTC. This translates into CASSLSDGSSYNEQFF.

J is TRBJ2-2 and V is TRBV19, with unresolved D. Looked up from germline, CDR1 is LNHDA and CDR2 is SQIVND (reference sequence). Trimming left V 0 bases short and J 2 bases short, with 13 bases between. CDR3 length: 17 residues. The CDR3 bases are TGTGCCAGTAGTATAGATCTGGACCTTGGAAACACCGGGGAGCTGTTTTTT. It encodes CASSIDLDLGNTGELFF.

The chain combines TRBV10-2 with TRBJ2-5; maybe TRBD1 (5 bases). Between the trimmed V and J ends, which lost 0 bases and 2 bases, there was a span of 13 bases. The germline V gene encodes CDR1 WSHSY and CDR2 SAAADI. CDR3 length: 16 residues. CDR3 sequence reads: CASSESVDTLQETQYF. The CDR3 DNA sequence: TGCGCCAGCAGTGAGTCGGTGGACACTTTACAAGAGACCCAGTACTTC.

The CDR3 sequence is CASSQSSNQPQHF. The CDR3 DNA is TGTGCCAGCAGTCAGAGTAGCAATCAGCCCCAGCATTTT. The chain links TRBV7-9 to TRBJ1-5; D uncertain. Between the trimmed V and J ends, which lost 6 bases and 0 bases, there was a span of 6 bases. The germline V gene has CDR1 SEHNR and CDR2 FQNEAQ (reference sequence). The length of the CDR3 is 13 residues.

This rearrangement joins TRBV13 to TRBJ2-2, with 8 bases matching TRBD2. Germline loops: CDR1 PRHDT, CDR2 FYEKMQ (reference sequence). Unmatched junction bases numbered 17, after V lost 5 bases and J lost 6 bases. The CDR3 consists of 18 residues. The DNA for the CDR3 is TGTGCCAGCAGCCCGGCGGTAGCGGGATTGAACGTTGCCGGGGAGCTGTTTTTT. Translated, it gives CASSPAVAGLNVAGELFF. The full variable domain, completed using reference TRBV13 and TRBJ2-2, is AAGVIQSPRHLIKEKRETATLKCYPIPRHDTVYWYQQGPGQDPQFLISFYEKMQSDKGSIPDRFSAQQFSDYHSELNMSSLELGDSALYFCASSPAVAGLNVAGELFFGEGSRLTVL.

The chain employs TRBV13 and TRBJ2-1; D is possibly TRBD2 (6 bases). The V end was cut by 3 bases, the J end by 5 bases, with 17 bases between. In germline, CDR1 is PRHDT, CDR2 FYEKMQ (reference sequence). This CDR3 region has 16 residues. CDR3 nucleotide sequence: TGTGCCAGCAGCTTGCTTTTTCGGACTACCAACAATGAGCAGTTCTTC. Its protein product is CASSLLFRTTNNEQFF.

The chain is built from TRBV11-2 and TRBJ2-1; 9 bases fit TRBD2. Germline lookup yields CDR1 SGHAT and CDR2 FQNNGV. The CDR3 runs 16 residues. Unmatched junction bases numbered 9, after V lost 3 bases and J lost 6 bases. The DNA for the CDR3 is TGTGCCAGCAGCTTTTTGGCGGGAGGGATTTTCAATGAGCAGTTCTTC. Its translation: CASSFLAGGIFNEQFF.

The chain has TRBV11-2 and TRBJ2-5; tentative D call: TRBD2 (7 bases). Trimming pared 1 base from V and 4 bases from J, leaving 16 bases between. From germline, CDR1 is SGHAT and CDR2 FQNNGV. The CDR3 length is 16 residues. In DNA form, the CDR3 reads TGTGCCAGCAGCTTAGCGGCACGCGGGGGCGGAGAGACCCAGTACTTC. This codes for CASSLAARGGGETQYF.

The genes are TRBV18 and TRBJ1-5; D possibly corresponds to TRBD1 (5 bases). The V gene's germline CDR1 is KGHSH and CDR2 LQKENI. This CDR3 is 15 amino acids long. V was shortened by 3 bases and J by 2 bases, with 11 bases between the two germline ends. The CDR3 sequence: CASSPQGFGNQPQHF. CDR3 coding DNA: TGTGCCAGCTCACCGCAGGGTTTCGGCAATCAGCCCCAGCATTTT.

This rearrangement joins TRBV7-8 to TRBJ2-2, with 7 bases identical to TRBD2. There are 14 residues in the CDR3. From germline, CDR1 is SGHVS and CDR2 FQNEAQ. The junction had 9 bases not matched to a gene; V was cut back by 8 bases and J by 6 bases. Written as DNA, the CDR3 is TGTGCCAGCGGATCGGGGGGAATGGCCGGGGAGCTGTTTTTT. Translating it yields CASGSGGMAGELFF.

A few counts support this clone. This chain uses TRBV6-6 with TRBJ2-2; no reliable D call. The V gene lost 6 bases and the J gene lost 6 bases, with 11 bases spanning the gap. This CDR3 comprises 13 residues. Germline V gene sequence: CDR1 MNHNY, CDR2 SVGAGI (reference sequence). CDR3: CASSPGAPGELFF. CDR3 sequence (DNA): TGTGCCAGCAGCCCCGGAGCTCCCGGGGAGCTGTTTTTT.

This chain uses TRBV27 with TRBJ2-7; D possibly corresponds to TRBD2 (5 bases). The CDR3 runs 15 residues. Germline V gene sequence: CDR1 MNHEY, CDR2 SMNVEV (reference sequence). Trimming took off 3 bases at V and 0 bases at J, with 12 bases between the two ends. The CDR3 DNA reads TGTGCCAGCAGTTTTCAAGCGGTCCCCTCCTACGAGCAGTACTTC. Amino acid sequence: CASSFQAVPSYEQYF.

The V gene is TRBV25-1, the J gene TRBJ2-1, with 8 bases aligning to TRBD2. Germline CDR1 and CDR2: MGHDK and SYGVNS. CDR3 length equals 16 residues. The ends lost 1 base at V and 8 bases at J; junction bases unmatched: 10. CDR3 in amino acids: CASSESGGGHTDEQFF. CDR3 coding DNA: TGTGCCAGCAGTGAATCGGGCGGGGGGCACACAGATGAGCAGTTCTTC.

CDR3 sequence reads: CASSNGQGYQPQHF. CDR3 nucleotide sequence: TGTGCCAGCAGCAACGGACAGGGATATCAGCCCCAGCATTTT. This chain connects TRBV7-9 to TRBJ1-5; 8 bases are shared with TRBD1. The V gene end was trimmed by 5 bases and the J gene end by 5 bases; junction bases not matched to a gene: 5. CDR3 length: 14 amino acids. Germline V lookup: CDR1 SEHNR, CDR2 FQNEAQ (reference sequence).

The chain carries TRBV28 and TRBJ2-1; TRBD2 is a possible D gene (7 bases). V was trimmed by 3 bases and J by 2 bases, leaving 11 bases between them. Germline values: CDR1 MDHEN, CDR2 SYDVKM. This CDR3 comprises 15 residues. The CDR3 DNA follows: TGTGCCAGCAGTTTGCGGGGGCTCCCCTACAATGAGCAGTTCTTC. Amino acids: CASSLRGLPYNEQFF.